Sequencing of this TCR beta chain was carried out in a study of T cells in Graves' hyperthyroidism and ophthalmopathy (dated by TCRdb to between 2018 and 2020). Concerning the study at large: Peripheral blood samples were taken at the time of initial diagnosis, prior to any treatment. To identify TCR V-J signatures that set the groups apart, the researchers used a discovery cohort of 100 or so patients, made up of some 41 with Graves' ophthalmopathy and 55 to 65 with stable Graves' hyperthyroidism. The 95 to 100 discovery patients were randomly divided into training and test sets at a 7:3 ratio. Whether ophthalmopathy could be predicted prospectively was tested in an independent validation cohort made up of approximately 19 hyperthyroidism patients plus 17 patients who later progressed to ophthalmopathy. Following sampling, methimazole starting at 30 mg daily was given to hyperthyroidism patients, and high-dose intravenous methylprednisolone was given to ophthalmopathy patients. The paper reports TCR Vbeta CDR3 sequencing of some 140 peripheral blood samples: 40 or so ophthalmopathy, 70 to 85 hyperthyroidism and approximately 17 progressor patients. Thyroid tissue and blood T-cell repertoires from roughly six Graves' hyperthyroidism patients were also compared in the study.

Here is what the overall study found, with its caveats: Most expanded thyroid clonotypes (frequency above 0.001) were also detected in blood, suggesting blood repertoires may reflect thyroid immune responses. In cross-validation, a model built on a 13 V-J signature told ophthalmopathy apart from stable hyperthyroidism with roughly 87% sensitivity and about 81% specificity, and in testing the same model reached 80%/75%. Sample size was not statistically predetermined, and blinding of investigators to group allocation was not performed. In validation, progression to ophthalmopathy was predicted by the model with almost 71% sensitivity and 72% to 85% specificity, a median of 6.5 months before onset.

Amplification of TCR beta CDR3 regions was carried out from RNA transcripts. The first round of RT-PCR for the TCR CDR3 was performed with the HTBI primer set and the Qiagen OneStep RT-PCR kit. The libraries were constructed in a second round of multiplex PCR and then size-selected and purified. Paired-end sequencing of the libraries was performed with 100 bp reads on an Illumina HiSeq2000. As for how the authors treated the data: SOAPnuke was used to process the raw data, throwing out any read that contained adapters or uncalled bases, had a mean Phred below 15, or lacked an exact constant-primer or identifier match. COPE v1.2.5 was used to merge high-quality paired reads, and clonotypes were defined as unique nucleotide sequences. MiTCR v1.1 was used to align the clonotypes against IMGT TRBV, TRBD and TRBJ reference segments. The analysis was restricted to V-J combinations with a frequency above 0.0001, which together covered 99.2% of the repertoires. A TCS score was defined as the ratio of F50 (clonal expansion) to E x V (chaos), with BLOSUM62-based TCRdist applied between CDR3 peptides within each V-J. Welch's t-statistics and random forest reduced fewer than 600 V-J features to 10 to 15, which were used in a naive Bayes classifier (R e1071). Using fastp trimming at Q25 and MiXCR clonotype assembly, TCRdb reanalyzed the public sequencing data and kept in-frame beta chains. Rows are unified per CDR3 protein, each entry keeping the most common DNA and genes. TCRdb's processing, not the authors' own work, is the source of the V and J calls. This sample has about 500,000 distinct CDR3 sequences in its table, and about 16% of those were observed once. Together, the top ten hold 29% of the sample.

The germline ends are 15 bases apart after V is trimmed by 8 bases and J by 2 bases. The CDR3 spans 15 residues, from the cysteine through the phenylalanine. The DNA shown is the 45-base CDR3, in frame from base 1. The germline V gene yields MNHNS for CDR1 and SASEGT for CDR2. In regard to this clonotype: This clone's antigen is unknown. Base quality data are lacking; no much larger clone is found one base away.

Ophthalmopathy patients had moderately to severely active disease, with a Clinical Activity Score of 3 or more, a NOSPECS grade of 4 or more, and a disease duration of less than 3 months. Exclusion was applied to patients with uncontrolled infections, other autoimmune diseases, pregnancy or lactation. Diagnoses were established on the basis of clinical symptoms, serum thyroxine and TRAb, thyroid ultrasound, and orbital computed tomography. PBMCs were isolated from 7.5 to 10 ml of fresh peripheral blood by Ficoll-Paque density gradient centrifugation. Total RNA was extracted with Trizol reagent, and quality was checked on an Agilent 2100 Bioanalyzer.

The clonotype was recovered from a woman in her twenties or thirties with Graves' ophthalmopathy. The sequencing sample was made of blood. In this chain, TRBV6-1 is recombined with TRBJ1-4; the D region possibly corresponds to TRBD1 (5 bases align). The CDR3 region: CASRSSGGTNEKLFF. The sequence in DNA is TGTGCCAGCCGCAGCTCCGGGGGTACTAATGAAAAACTGTTTTTT.